Below are 18 T cell receptor beta chains sequenced from a single sample in a study of control samples from healthy donors and cancer patients (dated by TCRdb to 2020 to 2022). Libraries came from the immunoSEQ multiplex PCR assay. TCRdb holds this immuneACCESS table with in-frame rearrangements only. Some clones are missing; in checked studies, unresolved V genes explain under half, and the rest has no known cause. Counted in this sample were some 160,000 clones; roughly nine tenths of them appeared once. The ten biggest clones cover more than 4% of the sample. The sequencing input was blood. The source of these receptors is a man younger than 40 in good health.

V usage is TRBV7-6 and J usage is TRBJ2-5; TRBD1 aligns across 8 bases. V shed 2 bases, J shed 1 base, and the junction held 3 bases outside the gene matches. The CDR3 consists of 15 residues. CDR1 and CDR2 from the germline V gene are SGHVS and FNYEAQ. The CDR3 DNA follows: TGTGCCAGCAGCTTATGGGGACAGGTCCAAGAGACCCAGTACTTC. This gives the protein CASSLWGQVQETQYF. The full variable domain, rest sourced from reference TRBV7-6 and TRBJ2-5, is GAGVSQSPRYKVTKRGQDVALRCDPISGHVSLYWYRQALGQGPEFLTYFNYEAQQDKSGLPNDRFSAERPEGSISTLTIQRTEQRDSAMYRCASSLWGQVQETQYFGPGTRLLVL.

The chain is built from TRBV4-3 and TRBJ1-6, with D perhaps TRBD1 (5 bases). Germline assignment: CDR1 LGHNA and CDR2 YSLEER. The CDR3 has 14 residues. V was pared by 3 bases and J by 5 bases, with 8 bases between. CDR3 bases: TGCGCCAGCAGCCAGAGCAGGGATAATTCACCCCTCCACTTT. Translation gives CASSQSRDNSPLHF.

The chain combines TRBV29-1 with TRBJ1-1; 7 bases map to TRBD1. The CDR3 covers 14 residues. J was trimmed by 7 bases and V by 4 bases; bases with no gene match: 12. Germline lookup yields CDR1 SQVTM and CDR2 ANQGSEA. The CDR3 loop is CSVGEVRGDVEAFF. DNA for the CDR3: TGCAGCGTTGGTGAGGTCAGGGGGGATGTTGAAGCTTTCTTT. The whole variable domain, filled in from reference TRBV29-1 and TRBJ1-1, reads SAVISQKPSRDICQRGTSLTIQCQVDSQVTMMFWYRQQPGQSLTLIATANQGSEATYESGFVIDKFPISRPNLTFSTLTVSNMSPEDSSIYLCSVGEVRGDVEAFFGQGTRLTVV.

This clone was seen only a few times. This chain uses TRBV7-3 with TRBJ1-1, with a weak D call TRBD1 (6 bases). Looked up from germline, CDR1 is SGHTA and CDR2 is FQGTGA. The V gene lost 0 bases and the J gene lost 5 bases, with 13 bases spanning the gap. This CDR3 spans 15 amino acids. The CDR3 is CASSLTQQGETEAFF. CDR3 bases: TGTGCCAGCAGCTTAACCCAACAGGGTGAGACTGAAGCTTTCTTT.

The chain uses TRBV24-1 and TRBJ1-2; unclear D gene. The V and J ends lost 4 bases and 4 bases respectively, with 12 bases between them. The CDR3 loop spans 14 amino acids. Germline CDR1 reads KGHDR; CDR2 reads SFDVKD. The CDR3 spells CATSDPSGPYGYTF. The DNA for the CDR3 is TGTGCCACCAGTGACCCCAGCGGTCCCTATGGCTACACCTTC.

This clone appeared once. The chain couples TRBV19 to TRBJ2-7, with 7 positions matching TRBD1. In germline, CDR1 is LNHDA, CDR2 SQIVND (reference sequence). V lost 10 bases to trimming and J lost 3 bases; unmatched junction nucleotides: 6. This CDR3 has 12 residues. DNA of the CDR3: TGTGCCACCCGAGACAGGGACTACGAGCAGTACTTC. This gives the protein CATRDRDYEQYF.

The V and J genes are TRBV11-3 and TRBJ2-3; perhaps TRBD2 as D (6 bases). CDR1 is SGHNT and CDR2 is YENEEA in the germline V gene. Trimming took off 3 bases at V and 2 bases at J, with 24 bases between the two ends. The CDR3 totals 19 residues. DNA for the CDR3: TGTGCCAGCAGCTTCACTAGTGTGGAGGGAGCTGTGGCCACAGATACGCAGTATTTT. It translates to CASSFTSVEGAVATDTQYF.

The count of this clone is one. The chain couples TRBV24-1 to TRBJ2-3; no clear D. In germline, CDR1 is KGHDR, CDR2 SFDVKD. The CDR3 has 11 amino acids. Between the trimmed V and J ends, which lost 10 bases and 6 bases, there was a span of 10 bases. The chain's CDR3 is CATGRRDTQYF. The CDR3 bases are TGTGCCACTGGACGCCGGGATACGCAGTATTTT.

The chain couples TRBV9 to TRBJ2-3; 8 bases are a match to TRBD1. CDR1 and CDR2 from the germline V gene are SGDLS and YYNGEE. The trim removed 2 bases at V and 2 bases at J, leaving 7 bases unmatched. The CDR3 extends over 16 amino acids. The CDR3 sequence is CASSVFGTGNTDTQYF. For the CDR3, the DNA is TGTGCCAGCAGCGTTTTCGGGACAGGAAACACAGATACGCAGTATTTT.

This chain connects TRBV5-4 to TRBJ2-5; TRBD1 agrees at 7 bases. This CDR3 has 15 residues. The trim removed 2 bases at V and 5 bases at J, leaving 9 bases unmatched. In germline, CDR1 is SGHNT, CDR2 YYREEE (reference sequence). CDR3 DNA sequence: TGTGCCAGCAGCTTTCGGGACAGAGGCAGGGAGACCCAGTACTTC. It encodes CASSFRDRGRETQYF.

V usage is TRBV6-2 or TRBV6-3 and J usage is TRBJ2-7; no definite D call. V dropped 2 bases and J dropped 2 bases, with 7 bases sitting between them. Germline V CDR1 and CDR2: MNHEY, SVGEGT. The CDR3 spans 13 residues. The chain's CDR3 is CASSYSPAYEQYF. The CDR3 region has the DNA TGTGCCAGCAGTTACAGCCCGGCCTACGAGCAGTACTTC.

The chain recombines TRBV5-6 with TRBJ2-1, with no clear D. This CDR3 is 16 amino acids long. In germline, CDR1 is SGHDT, CDR2 YYEEEE. V lost 4 bases to trimming and J lost 2 bases, with 16 bases between them. The CDR3 loop is CASSRIGRSPYNEQFF. CDR3 DNA: TGTGCCAGCAGCAGAATCGGACGGTCGCCCTACAATGAGCAGTTCTTC.

The chain joins TRBV7-2 to TRBJ2-2; 10 nucleotides match TRBD2. V dropped 0 bases and J dropped 6; count of bases not matched to a gene: 7. This CDR3 contains 17 residues. Per germline, CDR1 SGHTA and CDR2 FQGNSA. DNA for the CDR3: TGTGCCAGCAGCTTAGCGCTTGGAGCGGGAGGGCCCGGGGAGCTGTTTTTT. Protein: CASSLALGAGGPGELFF.

The J gene is TRBJ1-6, the V gene TRBV18; 8 nucleotides align to TRBD1. Unmatched junction bases numbered 3, after V lost 3 bases and J lost 5 bases. The CDR3 has 15 residues. Germline V gene sequence: CDR1 KGHSH, CDR2 LQKENI. The CDR3 loop reads CASSPLGQDNSPLHF. The CDR3 DNA reads as TGTGCCAGCTCACCCTTGGGACAGGATAATTCACCCCTCCACTTT.

The J gene is TRBJ2-1, the V gene TRBV4-1, with TRBD2 matching 14 bases. The CDR3 is made up of 16 amino acids. Trimming cost V 3 bases and J 10 bases; bases outside gene matches: 8. Germline assignment: CDR1 MGHRA and CDR2 YSYEKL. CDR3 DNA sequence: TGCGCCAGCAGCCATAGACTAGCGGGGGGGCGCAACGAGCAGTTCTTC. Translated, it gives CASSHRLAGGRNEQFF.

This rearrangement joins TRBV12-3 or TRBV12-4 to TRBJ2-7; 10 bases are shared with TRBD1. The V gene end was trimmed by 6 bases and the J gene end by 1 base; junction bases not matched to a gene: 0. This CDR3 is built from 13 residues. CDR3 in amino acids: CASRDRGSYEQYF. Written as DNA, the CDR3 is TGTGCCAGCAGGGACAGGGGGTCCTACGAGCAGTACTTC.

V usage is TRBV10-2 and J usage is TRBJ1-1; D remains ambiguous. V was pared by 4 bases and J by 1 base, with 10 bases between. The CDR3 is 14 amino acids. Germline V gives CDR1 WSHSY, CDR2 SAAADI. In DNA, the CDR3 is TGCGCCAGCAGTGTTTTGGCCACGAACACTGAAGCTTTCTTT. It translates to CASSVLATNTEAFF.

The V and J genes are TRBV4-3 and TRBJ2-1; no reliable D call. The ends were cut back, 0 bases at V and 2 bases at J, with 8 bases in the middle. This CDR3 is built from 15 residues. Germline loops: CDR1 LGHNA, CDR2 YSLEER. CDR3 sequence (DNA): TGCGCCAGCAGCCAAGATGTACTGACCTACAATGAGCAGTTCTTC. Encoded protein: CASSQDVLTYNEQFF.